These 25 T cell receptor beta chains originate from one sample sequenced in a study of cytomegalovirus exposure and HLA in healthy donors. This PCR relied on a set of 60 Vbeta primers and 13 Jbeta primers. TCRdb's copy holds only in-frame clones and misses some; the assay was immunoSEQ multiplex PCR. Of about 87,000 clones listed, 74% are singletons. The sample comprised PBMCs. These receptors came from a man aged 25 to 45 in good health and CMV-seropositive.

This clone was detected a few times. The J gene is TRBJ1-1, the V gene TRBV5-6; 9 bases align to TRBD1. The CDR3 contains 14 residues. V was pared by 4 bases and J by 4 bases, with 5 bases of the junction left unmatched. CDR1 and CDR2 (germline): SGHDT, YYEEEE. CDR3 nucleotides: TGTGCCAGCAGCCGGGGACAGGGACGCACTGAAGCTTTCTTT. It encodes CASSRGQGRTEAFF.

This chain connects TRBV2 to TRBJ2-3, with D perhaps TRBD2 (5 bases). Germline CDR1 SNHLY, CDR2 FYNNEI. Trimming cost V 6 bases and J 1 base, with 20 bases left between them. This CDR3 is built from 17 residues. The CDR3 spells CASSQRADELRTDTQYF. The CDR3 DNA sequence: TGTGCCAGCAGCCAGAGGGCGGATGAACTCCGCACAGATACGCAGTATTTT.

The chain has TRBV5-6 and TRBJ2-7; 8 bases are shared with TRBD1. The CDR3 sequence is 15 residues long. Per the germline V gene, CDR1 is SGHDT and CDR2 is YYEEEE. V dropped 4 bases and J dropped 6; count of bases not matched to a gene: 12. The CDR3 reads CASSTLPDRASEQYF. The CDR3 DNA follows: TGTGCCAGCAGCACGCTCCCGGACAGGGCGTCCGAGCAGTACTTC.

This chain links TRBV19 with TRBJ2-3; 8 bases align to TRBD1. The CDR3 covers 16 residues. The J segment lost 2 bases and the V segment lost 5 bases, leaving 9 bases of the junction unmatched. CDR1 is LNHDA and CDR2 is SQIVND in the germline V gene (reference sequence). CDR3 in amino acids: CASSWPGQDVTDTQYF. As DNA, the CDR3 is TGTGCCAGTAGTTGGCCGGGACAGGACGTCACAGATACGCAGTATTTT.

The chain carries TRBV5-1 and TRBJ2-7; TRBD2 matches 12 bases. Per the germline V gene, CDR1 is SGHRS and CDR2 is YFSETQ. Trimming at V came to 5 bases and at J to 5 bases, leaving 17 bases not matched to a gene. The CDR3 totals 18 residues. The CDR3 loop reads CASSWGASGRAFVHEQYF. The CDR3 DNA is TGCGCCAGCAGTTGGGGGGCTAGCGGGAGGGCCTTTGTTCACGAGCAGTACTTC.

The rearrangement uses TRBV9 and TRBJ2-1, with 14 positions matching TRBD2. The CDR3 totals 16 residues. V shed 3 bases, J shed 6 bases, and the junction held 5 bases outside the gene matches. The V gene's germline CDR1 is SGDLS and CDR2 YYNGEE. The CDR3 DNA is TGTGCCAGCAGCGGGGGACTAGCGGGAGTCCTCAATGAGCAGTTCTTC. This encodes CASSGGLAGVLNEQFF.

The chain has TRBV6-5 and TRBJ2-7; possibly TRBD2 for D (6 bases). This CDR3 spans 15 amino acids. The V gene lost 5 bases and the J gene lost 3 bases, with 17 bases spanning the gap. CDR1 is MNHEY and CDR2 is SVGAGI in the germline V gene. CDR3 coding DNA: TGTGCCAGCAGTGTTACCGGGACGGGAGACTACGAGCAGTACTTC. Its translation: CASSVTGTGDYEQYF.

This clone turned up a few times. CDR3 residues: CASSFRLPTYNEQFF. CDR3 DNA sequence: TGTGCCAGCAGTTTTAGACTCCCGACCTACAATGAGCAGTTCTTC. This chain joins TRBV2 and TRBJ2-1; D gene ambiguous. V lost 5 bases and J 2 bases, leaving 13 bases between the germline ends. This CDR3 comprises 15 residues. Germline V gene lookup returns CDR1 SNHLY and CDR2 FYNNEI.

V is TRBV19 and J is TRBJ2-3; weak D call: TRBD2 (6 bases). The CDR3 loop spans 15 amino acids. V lost 5 bases and J 4 bases, leaving 16 bases between the germline ends. CDR1 and CDR2 from the germline V gene are LNHDA and SQIVND (reference sequence). CDR3 DNA sequence: TGTGCCAGTAGTCCGCTTGACGGGAGACCAGATACGCAGTATTTT. Its protein product is CASSPLDGRPDTQYF.

This chain links TRBV14 with TRBJ1-1; D not certain. Germline CDR1 is SGHDN and CDR2 is FVKESK. The ends were cut back, 0 bases at V and 2 bases at J, with 4 bases in the middle. The CDR3 spans 13 residues. CDR3 coding DNA: TGTGCCAGCAGCCAAGATAGCAACACTGAAGCTTTCTTT. Residues: CASSQDSNTEAFF.

In its sample, this clone was seen a few times. The V gene is TRBV11-3, the J gene TRBJ2-1, with 10 bases lining up with TRBD1. Germline V gives CDR1 SGHNT, CDR2 YENEEA. The length of the CDR3 is 15 residues. With V trimmed by 4 bases and J by 5 bases, 5 bases remained unmatched. CDR3 DNA: TGTGCCAGCAGCTCAGGACAGGGGGTGGACAATGAGCAGTTCTTC. It encodes CASSSGQGVDNEQFF.

This rearrangement joins TRBV6-5 to TRBJ1-1; TRBD1 aligns across 7 bases. Losses at the gene ends were 3 bases for V and 7 bases for J; bases not matched to a gene: 8. Germline V gene lookup returns CDR1 MNHEY and CDR2 SVGAGI. CDR3 length: 14 residues. Here the CDR3 DNA reads TGTGCCAGCAGTTATGGGGAGACAGGGTATGAAGCTTTCTTT. Translating gives CASSYGETGYEAFF.

The chain couples TRBV5-6 to TRBJ1-2; 7 bases align to TRBD1. The trim removed 4 bases at V and 8 bases at J, leaving 8 bases unmatched. Per germline, CDR1 SGHDT and CDR2 YYEEEE. This CDR3 is built from 13 residues. CDR3 coding DNA: TGTGCCAGCAGCCCAACAGGGGTAAAGGGCTACACCTTC. Residues: CASSPTGVKGYTF.

This clone occurred a few times. The chain is built from TRBV4-2 and TRBJ1-6; D unclear. Germline CDR1 LGHNA, CDR2 YNFKEQ. CDR3 length equals 13 residues. Trimming left V 0 bases short and J 9 bases short, with 6 bases between. CDR3 residues: CASSQEAGSPLHF. The DNA of the CDR3 is TGTGCCAGCAGCCAAGAAGCAGGTTCACCCCTCCACTTT.

J is TRBJ1-2 and V is TRBV6-6; tentative D call: TRBD1 (5 bases). The V end was cut by 7 bases, the J end by 8 bases, with 17 bases between. This CDR3 contains 13 residues. Germline V gene data show CDR1 as MNHNY and CDR2 as SVGAGI (reference sequence). CDR3 in DNA: TGTGCCAGCACTCTACAGGATACGGCGGGCTACACCTTC. Translation gives CASTLQDTAGYTF.

On this clone itself: At one end the junction does not follow the germline gene, possibly because of a read error. This sequence joins TRBV29-1 and TRBJ1-2; a weak D match, TRBD1 (6 bases). The CDR3 runs to 13 residues. Germline V lookup: CDR1 SQVTM, CDR2 ANQGSEA. CDR3 sequence (DNA): TGCAGCGTTGAACCTGACAGGTCCTATGGCTACCCCTTC. Its protein is CSVEPDRSYGYPF.

The chain is built from TRBV7-3 and TRBJ2-5; D gene unclear. Germline values: CDR1 SGHTA, CDR2 FQGTGA. V lost 3 bases and J lost 5, with 10 bases in between. The CDR3 totals 13 residues. The CDR3 coding sequence is TGTGCCAGCAGCTTTAACGCGGCGGAGACCCAGTACTTC. It yields the protein CASSFNAAETQYF.

The chain couples TRBV4-1 to TRBJ2-2; TRBD2 might be the D (5 bases). Germline V lookup: CDR1 MGHRA, CDR2 YSYEKL. With 4 bases removed from V and 4 bases from J, the gap between germline ends came to 13 bases. The CDR3 has 15 amino acids. CDR3 nucleotide sequence: TGCGCCAGCAGCCCGTTATCCCGGGGCACCGGGGAGCTGTTTTTT. Protein sequence: CASSPLSRGTGELFF.

The chain is built from TRBV5-1 and TRBJ2-3; TRBD1 might be the D (6 bases). Trimming stripped 0 bases from V and 3 bases from J, with 17 bases between. Germline V gives CDR1 SGHRS, CDR2 YFSETQ. The CDR3 runs 17 residues. The CDR3 nucleotides read TGCGCCAGCAGCTTGGCAGGGGCAGGGGCCATGACAGATACGCAGTATTTT. Its translation is CASSLAGAGAMTDTQYF.

This clone was found a few times. V and J are TRBV7-2 and TRBJ1-5; maybe TRBD1 (5 bases). V was trimmed by 5 bases and J by 2 bases, leaving 13 bases between them. From germline, CDR1 is SGHTA and CDR2 FQGNSA. The length of the CDR3 is 15 residues. CDR3 sequence reads: CASSVTGGGNQPQHF. CDR3 in DNA: TGTGCCAGCAGCGTTACCGGGGGAGGCAATCAGCCCCAGCATTTT. Based on the CDR3 plus reference TRBV7-2 and TRBJ1-5, the full variable domain is GAGVSQSPSNKVTEKGKDVELRCDPISGHTALYWYRQSLGQGLEFLIYFQGNSAPDKSGLPSDRFSAERTGGSVSTLTIQRTQQEDSAVYLCASSVTGGGNQPQHFGDGTRLSIL.

The gene calls are TRBV10-1 and TRBJ1-1, with 9 bases identical to TRBD1. Germline V gene data show CDR1 as WNHNN and CDR2 as SYGVQD (reference sequence). This CDR3 has 13 amino acids. The V gene end was trimmed by 7 bases and the J gene end by 3 bases; junction bases not matched to a gene: 3. As DNA, the CDR3 is TGCGCCAGCAATAGGGACAGGGACACTGAAGCTTTCTTT. This sequence encodes CASNRDRDTEAFF.

The chain is built from TRBV9 and TRBJ2-1; 12 bases match TRBD2. The CDR3 covers 16 residues. Trimming at V came to 5 bases and at J to 1 base, leaving 4 bases not matched to a gene. CDR1 is SGDLS and CDR2 is YYNGEE in the germline V gene. The chain's CDR3 is CASSPSGRVSYNEQFF. The DNA for the CDR3 is TGTGCCAGCAGTCCTAGCGGGAGGGTGTCCTACAATGAGCAGTTCTTC.

This clone was found a few times. V gene TRBV5-1 combines with J gene TRBJ1-1; D ambiguous. V was pared by 2 bases and J by 1 base, with 6 bases between. Germline-derived CDR1 and CDR2 are SGHRS and YFSETQ. The CDR3 sequence is 13 residues long. This CDR3 is CASSFTANTEAFF. Here the CDR3 DNA reads TGCGCCAGCAGCTTTACAGCGAACACTGAAGCTTTCTTT.

J is TRBJ2-5 and V is TRBV28; D unresolved. Germline V gene data show CDR1 as MDHEN and CDR2 as SYDVKM. Trimming left V 8 bases short and J 4 bases short, with 17 bases between. The CDR3 is 14 amino acids. The CDR3 coding sequence is TGTGCCAGCTCACGACCCAGGCTACGAGAGACCCAGTACTTC. Protein: CASSRPRLRETQYF.

Only one count was recorded for this clone. This chain connects TRBV7-2 to TRBJ2-1; no definite D call. Trimming took 6 bases from V and 3 from J, leaving 12 bases between them. Germline assignment: CDR1 SGHTA and CDR2 FQGNSA. This CDR3 contains 14 residues. The CDR3 spells CASSSAGVYNEQFF. The CDR3 bases are TGTGCCAGCAGTTCTGCCGGAGTCTACAATGAGCAGTTCTTC.